These T cell receptor beta chains were read from a single sample in a study of OX40 agonist ivuxolimab in advanced cancers. The repertoire was sequenced with immunoSEQ multiplex PCR; TCRdb's copy has only in-frame clones and lacks some. Here the sample spans about 64,000 clones, more than 75% being singletons. The specimen comprised CD4+ or CD8+ T cells sorted from blood, sampled in a trial of the OX40 agonist ivuxolimab. These TCRs come from an adult with an advanced solid tumor such as melanoma, head and neck, liver or kidney cancer. Both conserved end residues are part of each CDR3. The order of the fields is V gene, J gene, clone size, D gene, CDR3 protein, CDR3 DNA. The D gene is left open where the match is weak. Rows give clone size only sometimes, using once, few, many, or a class for an expanded clone.

TRBV7-9	TRBJ1-5	NA	NA	CASSRDPAPQHF	TGTGCCAGCAGCCGGGACCCAGCGCCCCAGCATTTT
TRBV5-1	TRBJ1-1	once	NA	CASSLQTQDTEAFF	TGCGCCAGCAGCTTGCAAACACAGGACACTGAAGCTTTCTTT
TRBV4-3	TRBJ2-2	few	NA	CASSPGHTTGELFF	TGCGCCAGCAGCCCGGGACACACCACCGGGGAGCTGTTTTTT
TRBV6-1	TRBJ1-1	NA	NA	CASSEDGGVGTEAFF	TGTGCCAGCAGTGAAGATGGGGGTGTTGGTACTGAAGCTTTCTTT
TRBV19	TRBJ1-5	few	NA	CASSIGNNQPQHF	TGTGCCAGTAGTATAGGAAACAATCAGCCCCAGCATTTT
TRBV18	TRBJ2-7	NA	TRBD2	CASSPRLAGGPYEQYF	TGTGCCAGCTCGCCCCGACTAGCGGGAGGACCCTACGAGCAGTACTTC
TRBV12-5	TRBJ1-3	NA	NA	CASGLAYRVSGNTIYF	TGTGCTAGTGGTTTGGCCTACAGGGTGTCTGGAAACACCATATATTTT
TRBV4-3	TRBJ2-2	NA	TRBD2	CASSQDTLAGRHGELFF	TGCGCCAGCAGCCAAGATACCTTAGCGGGGAGGCACGGGGAGCTGTTTTTT
TRBV9	TRBJ1-3	NA	NA	CASSPQSLSGTIYF	TGTGCCAGCAGCCCACAGAGCCTATCGGGGACCATATATTTT
TRBV4-1	TRBJ2-2	NA	NA	CASSHYQHTRELFF	TGCGCCAGCAGCCACTACCAACATACAAGGGAGCTGTTTTTT
TRBV11-2	TRBJ2-7	NA	NA	CASSPVGRDSSYEQYF	TGTGCCAGCAGCCCAGTAGGGCGGGACAGCTCCTACGAGCAGTACTTC
TRBV19	TRBJ2-7	NA	TRBD1	CASSFGDRDLGEQYF	TGTGCCAGTAGTTTCGGGGACAGGGACCTGGGGGAGCAGTACTTC
TRBV13	TRBJ2-1	NA	TRBD2	CASRKLAGVGEQFF	TGTGCCAGCAGGAAACTAGCGGGAGTTGGTGAGCAGTTCTTC
TRBV6-5	TRBJ2-7	NA	NA	CAIADSRRSEQYF	TGTGCCATCGCTGACAGTAGGAGGTCCGAGCAGTACTTC
TRBV2	TRBJ2-1	NA	NA	CASSELGLPTNEQFF	TGTGCCAGCAGTGAACTGGGACTCCCGACCAATGAGCAGTTCTTC
TRBV7-7	TRBJ2-7	NA	TRBD2	CASSPVAGSYEQYF	TGTGCCAGCAGCCCAGTAGCGGGTTCCTACGAGCAGTACTTC
TRBV15	TRBJ2-2	NA	NA	CATQRLGNTGELFF	TGTGCCACTCAACGGTTAGGGAACACCGGGGAGCTGTTTTTT
TRBV19	TRBJ1-2	once	NA	CASSTISRLYGYTF	TGTGCCAGTAGTACTATAAGCCGCCTCTATGGCTACACCTTC
TRBV30	TRBJ1-1	once	TRBD1	CVFDRGRIEAFF	TGTGTCTTCGACAGGGGTCGGATTGAAGCTTTCTTT
TRBV7-2	TRBJ1-4	NA	NA	CASSLQGSHNEKLFF	TGTGCCAGCAGCTTACAGGGTTCCCATAATGAAAAACTGTTTTTT
TRBV30	TRBJ2-7	NA	NA	CACPGTWPYEQYF	TGTGCCTGTCCCGGGACATGGCCCTACGAGCAGTACTTC
TRBV5-6	TRBJ2-1	NA	NA	CASSFGLANYNEQFF	TGTGCCAGCAGCTTCGGGCTAGCAAATTACAATGAGCAGTTCTTC
TRBV7-9	TRBJ1-4	once	NA	CASSRGHNEKLFF	TGTGCCAGCAGCCGGGGACATAATGAAAAACTGTTTTTT
TRBV5-1	TRBJ2-1	NA	TRBD2	CASSLAATSGTSAFF	TGCGCCAGCAGCTTGGCGGCCACTTCCGGGACTAGCGCCTTCTTC
TRBV18	TRBJ2-3	NA	TRBD1	CASSRDRGQDTQYF	TGTGCCAGCTCACGGGACAGGGGGCAAGATACGCAGTATTTT
TRBV6-5	TRBJ1-4	NA	NA	CASSYGSSNEKLFF	TGTGCCAGCAGTTACGGTAGCAGTAATGAAAAACTGTTTTTT
TRBV2	TRBJ2-6	NA	NA	CASSVSFSGANVLTF	TGTGCCAGCAGTGTCTCGTTCTCTGGGGCCAACGTCCTGACTTTC
TRBV5-5	TRBJ1-4	NA	NA	CASSGTRREKLFF	TGTGCCAGCAGCGGAACCCGTAGGGAAAAACTGTTTTTT
TRBV25-1	TRBJ2-7	NA	NA	CASSELDRSYEQYF	TGTGCCAGCAGTGAATTGGACCGATCCTACGAGCAGTACTTC
TRBV28	TRBJ1-1	NA	NA	CASSWALGEIRAFF	TGTGCCAGCAGTTGGGCCCTTGGGGAAATTAGAGCTTTCTTT
TRBV18	TRBJ2-2	NA	NA	CASSNRVPNTGELFF	TGTGCCAGCTCAAACAGGGTACCGAACACCGGGGAGCTGTTTTTT
TRBV6-5	TRBJ1-2	NA	NA	CASRDRSGYTF	TGTGCCAGCAGAGACAGGAGCGGCTACACCTTC
TRBV7-3	TRBJ2-6	NA	NA	CASSWSSSGANVLTF	TGTGCCAGCAGCTGGTCCAGCTCTGGGGCCAACGTCCTGACTTTC
TRBV2	TRBJ2-5	NA	TRBD2	CASSDDDSGGETQYF	TGTGCCAGCAGTGATGACGACTCGGGGGGAGAGACCCAGTACTTC
TRBV4-3	TRBJ1-6	NA	TRBD1	CASSQDWDRNSPLHF	TGCGCCAGCAGCCAAGATTGGGACAGGAATTCACCCCTCCACTTT
TRBV5-4	TRBJ2-1	NA	TRBD2	CASSQTSGREFF	TGTGCCAGCAGCCAGACTAGCGGGAGGGAGTTCTTC
TRBV4-2	TRBJ2-2	few	NA	CASSQDLPLGELFF	TGTGCCAGCAGCCAAGATCTCCCCCTCGGGGAGCTGTTTTTT
TRBV7-6	TRBJ2-7	NA	TRBD1	CASSSGTGRVNEQYF	TGTGCCAGCAGCTCCGGGACAGGGCGCGTTAACGAGCAGTACTTC
TRBV18	TRBJ2-7	once	NA	CASSPQQGSYEQYF	TGTGCCAGCTCACCGCAACAGGGTTCTTACGAGCAGTACTTC
TRBV30	TRBJ2-7	NA	NA	CACPRGERAYEQYF	TGTGCCTGTCCACGTGGGGAGCGTGCCTACGAGCAGTACTTC
TRBV27	TRBJ1-3	NA	NA	CASSYREGDTIYF	TGTGCCAGCAGTTACAGGGAGGGAGACACCATATATTTT
TRBV18	TRBJ2-5	NA	NA	CASSKVLETQYF	TGTGCCAGCTCAAAAGTTCTAGAGACCCAGTACTTC
TRBV7-9	TRBJ1-2	few	TRBD1	CASSLAYGQATNYGYTF	TGTGCCAGCAGCTTAGCGTATGGACAGGCCACTAACTATGGCTACACCTTC
TRBV19	TRBJ2-3	NA	TRBD2	CASSMVAGYRADTQYF	TGTGCCAGTAGTATGGTAGCGGGATACAGAGCAGATACGCAGTATTTT
TRBV23-1	TRBJ1-2	NA	TRBD1	CASSHLTSGQGRGYGYTF	TGCGCCAGCAGTCATCTGACTTCGGGACAGGGGAGAGGCTATGGCTACACCTTC
TRBV6-6	TRBJ2-1	NA	TRBD2	CASSYPASGMDEQFF	TGTGCCAGCAGTTACCCGGCTAGCGGGATGGATGAGCAGTTCTTC